This TCR beta chain was sequenced during a study of shared clonotypes between healthy human individuals. Study-wide context: CD8 memory received one plate per donor, CD8 naive two, CD4 memory three and CD4 naive three.

A single count supports this clone. Profiling relied on immunoSEQ multiplex PCR, and the TCRdb table lists in-frame clones only, not all of them. The sample records about 96,000 clones, 68% being singletons. The CDR3 length is 17 residues. Trimming cost V 1 base and J 4 bases; bases outside gene matches: 10. Germline-derived CDR1 and CDR2 are SGHVS and FQNEAQ. The sequenced sample consisted of memory CD8+ T cells sorted from blood. The subset denotes: CD45RO+ cells pooled with CCR7-negative TemRA cells. The rearrangement uses TRBV7-8 and TRBJ2-1, with 7 bases that match TRBD2. The receptor was isolated from a man aged 25 to 40 in good health. CDR3: CASSLEYGGVHYNEQFF. CDR3 nucleotide sequence: TGTGCCAGCAGCTTAGAATATGGGGGGGTCCATTACAATGAGCAGTTCTTC.